Below are 5 T cell receptor beta chains sequenced from a single sample in a study of early T cells in non-severe SARS-CoV-2 infection. MiXCR was run by TCRdb on the 5' RACE reads, yielding one entry per CDR3 protein. The table lists roughly 86,000 distinct CDR3 sequences, around 15% of them singletons. Sequencing input: whole blood. The receptors stem from an adult who was a healthcare worker with PCR-confirmed SARS-CoV-2 infection or an uninfected control (not recorded which).

This clonotype was picked up many times. The rearrangement links TRBV11-2 to TRBJ2-1; 7 bases agree with TRBD2. Losses at the gene ends were 0 bases for V and 10 bases for J; bases not matched to a gene: 3. The CDR3 runs to 13 residues. CDR1 is SGHAT, CDR2 FQNNGV, per germline. Here the CDR3 DNA reads TGTGCCAGCAGCTTAGACGGGGGACTAGAGCAGTTCTTC. Its translation is CASSLDGGLEQFF.

Only a few counts were recorded for this clonotype. The V gene is TRBV12-3 or TRBV12-4, the J gene TRBJ1-1; the match to TRBD1 covers 9 bases. The CDR3 is 14 amino acids. V lost 5 bases, J lost 6 bases, and 7 bases stayed unmatched. The DNA for the CDR3 is TGTGCCAGCAGTACCAGGACAGGGGCGGCTGAAGCTTTCTTT. Translation gives CASSTRTGAAEAFF.

In its sample, this clonotype was seen a few times. The gene calls are TRBV6-6 and TRBJ1-1; D uncertain. V was trimmed by 6 bases and J by 1 base, leaving 3 bases between them. The length of the CDR3 is 11 residues. The germline V gene has CDR1 MNHNY and CDR2 SVGAGI (reference sequence). As DNA, the CDR3 is TGTGCCAGCAGGGAGAACACTGAAGCTTTCTTT. Translated: CASRENTEAFF.

This clonotype occurred many times. The chain combines TRBV12-3 or TRBV12-4 with TRBJ2-3; unclear D gene. V was shortened by 2 bases and J by 1 base, with 10 bases between the two germline ends. The CDR3 loop spans 15 amino acids. CDR3 sequence reads: CASSLRAGRTDTQYF. The CDR3 nucleotides read TGTGCCAGCAGTTTACGGGCAGGTCGCACAGATACGCAGTATTTT.

This clonotype occurred many times. The rearrangement links TRBV29-1 to TRBJ2-5, with D possibly called TRBD1 or TRBD2 (7 bases each). This CDR3 spans 10 amino acids. Germline CDR1 reads SQVTM; CDR2 reads ANQGSEA. The CDR3 loop reads CSTGEGTQYF. CDR3 nucleotides: TGCAGTACAGGGGAGGGGACCCAGTACTTC.